The clone carrying this TCR beta chain has ten or more counts. These data originate in a study of T-cell reconstitution after alpha-beta-depleted transplantation in children. The TCRbeta library incorporated unique molecular identifiers. MiXCR, applied by TCRdb to the PCR reads, yields one record per CDR3 protein. The table includes around 680,000 distinct CDR3 sequences, 16% detected once. This receptor was obtained from a human donor who donated a stem cell graft to a child with acute myeloid leukemia. Source: PBMCs from the stem cell graft donor, taken from the stem cell graft.

The CDR3 nucleotides are TGCAGTGCTAGAGGCCAGGCAAGTTCGGGCGAGCAGTACGTC. Its protein is CSARGQASSGEQYV. The chain combines TRBV20-1 with TRBJ2-7; D gene unclear. V gave up 1 base and J gave up 6 bases, with 16 bases separating them. This CDR3 has 14 residues. Germline V lookup: CDR1 DFQATT, CDR2 SNEGSKA (reference sequence).